This paragraph reports one TCR beta chain. Its antigen remains unidentified. The PCR had 60 Vbeta and 13 Jbeta primers. Some clones are missing from TCRdb's copy, which holds only in-frame ones; the method was immunoSEQ multiplex PCR. This table has some 180,000 clones, about three quarters appearing once. This sample stems from a study of cytomegalovirus exposure and HLA in healthy donors. Findings and limits, study-wide: Later analysis associated a missense DCLRE1C variant with TCR beta V- and J-gene trimming.

Germline V CDR1 and CDR2: LNHDA, SQIVND (reference sequence). This CDR3 region has 15 residues. Trimming left V 5 bases short and J 3 bases short, with 14 bases between. The sequenced sample was PBMCs. The receptor's source is a man aged 18 to 30 in good health and CMV-seronegative. The chain uses TRBV19 and TRBJ1-5; D possibly corresponds to TRBD1 (6 bases). The CDR3 reads CASSLNRDNNQPQHF. The CDR3 nucleotides are TGTGCCAGTAGTCTCAACCGGGACAACAATCAGCCCCAGCATTTT.